The TCR beta chain under discussion was sequenced for a study of blood T cell repertoires in COVID-19. About the study: Sites across the United States, Italy and Spain contributed samples from acute and convalescent COVID-19. In each case, the material was cDNA or gDNA derived from T cells, B-cell-depleted T cells, or PBMCs.

Authors' analysis steps: Reference gene primer amplification gave estimated nucleated cell counts. Data came from immunoSEQ multiplex PCR; TCRdb stores just in-frame clones and leaves some out. V and J calls and clone size come straight from that table; D and trimming were deduced from the DNA. Of around 37,000 clones in the sample, roughly 90% were seen once. The germline gives CDR1 LGHDT, CDR2 YNNKEL (reference sequence). V shed 4 bases, J shed 4 bases, and the junction held 6 bases outside the gene matches. The CDR3 has 14 amino acids. The origin of this receptor is a man aged 60 to 69 with active or convalescent COVID-19. V usage is TRBV3-1 (or the pseudogene TRBV3-2) and J usage is TRBJ1-1, with 7 bases identical to TRBD1. Sequences were obtained from peripheral blood. This CDR3 is CASSPNHRGTEAFF. CDR3 DNA: TGTGCCAGCAGCCCCAATCACAGGGGCACTGAAGCTTTCTTT.